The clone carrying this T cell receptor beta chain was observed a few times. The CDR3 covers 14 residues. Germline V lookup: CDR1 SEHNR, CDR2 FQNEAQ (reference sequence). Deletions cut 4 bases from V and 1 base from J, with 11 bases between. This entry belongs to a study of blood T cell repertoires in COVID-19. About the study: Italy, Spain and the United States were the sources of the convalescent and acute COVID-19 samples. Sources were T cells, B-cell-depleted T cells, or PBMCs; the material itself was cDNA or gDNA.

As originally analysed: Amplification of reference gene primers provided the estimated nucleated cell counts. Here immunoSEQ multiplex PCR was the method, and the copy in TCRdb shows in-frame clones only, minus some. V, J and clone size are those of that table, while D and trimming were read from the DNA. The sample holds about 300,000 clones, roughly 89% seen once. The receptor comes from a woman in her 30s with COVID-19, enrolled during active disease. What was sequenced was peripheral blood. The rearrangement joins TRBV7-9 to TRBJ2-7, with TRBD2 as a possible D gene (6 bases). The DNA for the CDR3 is TGTGCCAGCAGCTCCGACGCGGGATCCTACGAGCAGTACTTC. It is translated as CASSSDAGSYEQYF.